Presented here are 13 T cell receptor beta chains from one specimen sequenced in a study of glioma-infiltrating T cells (TCRdb year 2016). These reads were obtained on an Illumina MiSeq. The iRepertoire nested amplicon-rescue multiplex PCR (arm-PCR) platform was used to amplify TCR alpha and beta CDR3 regions from RNA. TCRdb reran the public reads through fastp at Q25 and MiXCR, keeping productive beta chains. Each CDR3 protein gets just one entry, which takes the most common genes and DNA from the rows behind it. Within this sample are 150,000 to 200,000 distinct CDR3 sequences, with 32% of them counted one time only. Jointly, the top ten make up 20% to 25% of the sample. The source material was glioma tissue, nonneoplastic brain tissue, or PBMCs (not recorded which). Receptors were obtained from a human donor with low-grade glioma or glioblastoma, undergoing nonglioma brain surgery, or in good health (not recorded which).

This clonotype was seen a few times. The V gene is TRBV28, the J gene TRBJ2-5; 8 bases fit TRBD1. The CDR3 loop spans 13 amino acids. CDR1 is MDHEN and CDR2 is SYDVKM in the germline V gene. J gave up 7 bases and V 10 bases, and 11 bases lay outside the gene matches. The CDR3 DNA is TGTGCCATCGACGGACAGGGTATGGGGACCCAGTACTTC. Translated: CAIDGQGMGTQYF.

This chain joins TRBV27 and TRBJ2-1, with D possibly TRBD1 on 6 matching bases. Germline V lookup: CDR1 MNHEY, CDR2 SMNVEV (reference sequence). The germline V and J ends were trimmed by 2 bases and 7 bases, with 21 bases remaining between them. The CDR3 runs to 17 residues. CDR3 bases: TGTGCCAGCAGTTTACCTCTACAGGGCTGGGGTCAGAATGAGCAGTTCTTC. It specifies CASSLPLQGWGQNEQFF.

About this clonotype: A much more abundant neighbour one base away suggests this may be a read error. The chain has TRBV6-2 or TRBV6-3 and TRBJ2-4; tentatively, D is TRBD2 (6 bases). Trimming left V 0 bases short and J 1 base short, with 10 bases between. CDR3 length: 16 amino acids. Germline CDR1 is MNHEY and CDR2 is SVGEGT. The CDR3 bases are TGTGCCAGCAGTTACTCGGGAGGAATGGCCAAAAACATTCAGTACTTC. It yields the protein CASSYSGGMAKNIQYF.

Many counts were recorded for this clonotype. This chain joins TRBV28 and TRBJ2-3, with D possibly being TRBD2 (6 bases). This CDR3 spans 13 amino acids. V lost 8 bases and J 9 bases, leaving 18 bases between the germline ends. Germline-derived CDR1 and CDR2 are MDHEN and SYDVKM. This CDR3 reads CASYVNRDSTQYF. In DNA, the CDR3 is TGTGCCAGCTACGTTAACCGGGACTCAACGCAGTATTTT. The full variable domain, with the rest looked up from reference TRBV28 and TRBJ2-3, is DVKVTQSSRYLVKRTGEKVFLECVQDMDHENMFWYRQDPGLGLRLIYFSYDVKMKEKGDIPEGYSVSREKKERFSLILESASTNQTSMYLCASYVNRDSTQYFGPGTRLTVL.

The chain employs TRBV7-6 and TRBJ2-5; either TRBD1 or TRBD2 may supply D (6 bases each). Germline V gene sequence: CDR1 SGHVS, CDR2 FNYEAQ. V was shortened by 1 base and J by 3 bases, with 12 bases between the two germline ends. The CDR3 has 15 amino acids. CDR3 protein: CASSLGGGGKETQYF. The CDR3 nucleotides read TGTGCCAGCAGCTTAGGTGGGGGCGGGAAAGAGACCCAGTACTTC.

There are many counts of this clonotype. The V and J genes are TRBV5-4 and TRBJ1-2; D is ambiguous. V gave up 1 base and J gave up 8 bases, with 12 bases separating them. The CDR3 is 13 residues long. Germline values: CDR1 SGHNT, CDR2 YYREEE (reference sequence). The DNA of the CDR3 is TGTGCCAGCAGCTTGATGGAGGGCGCGGGCTACACCTTC. Translation gives CASSLMEGAGYTF.

As regards this clonotype: This may stem from a read error, because a much larger clone lies one nucleotide away. This chain links TRBV4-3 with TRBJ1-2; D gene ambiguous. The CDR3 contains 13 residues. Per germline, CDR1 LGHNA and CDR2 YSLEER. CDR3 nucleotide sequence: TGCGCCAGCAGCCCTACAAGAAACTATGGCGACACCTTC. Translated, it gives CASSPTRNYGDTF.

The table lists this clonotype with many counts. The J gene is TRBJ1-1, the V gene TRBV4-3; TRBD1 matches 7 bases. CDR3 length: 13 residues. V shed 4 bases and J 9 bases; nucleotides not matched to a gene: 8. From germline, CDR1 is LGHNA and CDR2 YSLEER. Here the CDR3 DNA reads TGCGCCAGCAGCCCCCAGGGGGGGACAAAAGCTTTCTTT. This translates into CASSPQGGTKAFF.

At least ten counts were recorded for this clonotype. V and J are TRBV7-2 and TRBJ1-6; possibly TRBD1 for D (6 bases). V was shortened by 3 bases and J by 10 bases, with 13 bases between the two germline ends. The germline gives CDR1 SGHTA, CDR2 FQGNSA. The CDR3 length is 14 residues. This CDR3 is CASSFRRDNSPLHF. The CDR3 bases are TGTGCCAGCAGCTTCCGGCGGGACAACTCACCCCTCCACTTT.

Turning to this clonotype: This could be a read error, since a much larger clone is one nucleotide away. The chain recombines TRBV2 with TRBJ2-5; D ambiguous. This CDR3 region has 14 residues. V shed 3 bases and J shed 7 bases, with 15 bases lying between them. Germline assignment: CDR1 SNHLY and CDR2 FYNNEI. The CDR3 sequence is CASSEAGVKVTQYF. The CDR3 DNA reads as TGTGCCAGCAGTGAGGCAGGCGTCAAGGTGACCCAGTACTTC.

The sample holds many counts of this clonotype. The chain has TRBV6-1 and TRBJ2-7; TRBD2 might be the D (7 bases). This CDR3 has 16 amino acids. The germline CDR1 and CDR2 sequences are MNHNS and SASEGT. The V gene lost 0 bases and the J gene lost 2 bases, with 14 bases spanning the gap. This chain's CDR3 is CASSEANGGAPYEQYF. For the CDR3, the DNA is TGTGCCAGCAGTGAAGCGAATGGGGGGGCCCCCTACGAGCAGTACTTC.

Only a few counts were recorded for this clonotype. The V gene is TRBV7-3, the J gene TRBJ2-1; possible D gene TRBD1, 5 bases. Germline V gene data show CDR1 as SGHTA and CDR2 as FQGTGA. This CDR3 is built from 15 residues. The V gene lost 1 base and the J gene lost 6 bases, with 13 bases spanning the gap. The CDR3 DNA reads TGTGCCAGCAGCTTAATTGTCGGTAGGGGCAATGAGCAGTTCTTC. Encoded protein: CASSLIVGRGNEQFF.

As concerns this clonotype: This clone may be a read error of a much larger clone one base away. The V call is TRBV11-2, the J call TRBJ2-3; D is unresolved. Per germline, CDR1 SGHAT and CDR2 FQNNGV. The CDR3 is made up of 17 amino acids. The CDR3 sequence: CASSLGAGQRGTDKQYF. CDR3 DNA sequence: TGTGCCAGCAGCTTAGGAGCTGGGCAGCGAGGAACAGATAAGCAGTATTTT.